A single sample is the source of the 9 T cell receptor beta chains below, sequenced in a study of TIL therapy for anti-PD-1-resistant metastatic lung cancer. Time point in this sample: pre-treatment sample, taken before nivolumab and TIL therapy. The libraries were made with immunoSEQ v3. Generated by immunoSEQ multiplex PCR, the TCRdb table keeps only in-frame clones and is missing some. The sample holds about 60,000 clones, roughly 66% seen once. Here the sequenced sample was blood, taken at baseline. These receptors all stem from a person aged 25 to 79 with non-small cell lung cancer.

The chain couples TRBV13 to TRBJ2-5, with TRBD2 matching 7 bases. The junction had 14 bases not matched to a gene; V was cut back by 5 bases and J by 5 bases. Germline loops: CDR1 PRHDT, CDR2 FYEKMQ (reference sequence). The CDR3 spans 16 residues. The CDR3 sequence: CASSLERGRLSETQYF. The CDR3, as DNA: TGTGCCAGCAGCCTAGAGCGGGGTCGTCTTTCGGAGACCCAGTACTTC.

This sequence joins TRBV4-1 and TRBJ2-7, with D maybe TRBD1 (5 bases). With 2 bases removed from V and 4 bases from J, the gap between germline ends came to 9 bases. The germline V gene encodes CDR1 MGHRA and CDR2 YSYEKL. The CDR3 length is 13 residues. The CDR3 DNA reads as TGCGCCAGCAGCCAATTTCAGGGATACGAGCAGTACTTC. This sequence encodes CASSQFQGYEQYF.

This chain connects TRBV4-2 to TRBJ2-2; the match to TRBD2 covers 8 bases. J lost 4 bases, V lost 1 base, and 5 bases had no gene match. Germline loops: CDR1 LGHNA, CDR2 YNFKEQ. There are 16 residues in the CDR3. The CDR3 sequence: CASSQARTSPTGELFF. The CDR3 DNA follows: TGTGCCAGCAGCCAAGCCCGGACTAGCCCCACCGGGGAGCTGTTTTTT.

This clone was picked up a small number of times. J is TRBJ2-1 and V is TRBV10-1; D unresolved. CDR1 is WNHNN, CDR2 SYGVQD, per germline (reference sequence). The CDR3 runs 15 residues. Trimming removed 4 bases from V and 5 bases from J, with 15 bases in between. The DNA for the CDR3 is TGCGCCAGCAGTGGTGGAAACTTACCGAACAATGAGCAGTTCTTC. Its translation is CASSGGNLPNNEQFF.

This clone appeared once. The J gene is TRBJ1-1, the V gene TRBV6-5; D perhaps matches TRBD1 (5 bases). CDR3 length: 16 amino acids. V was pared by 0 bases and J by 0 bases, with 11 bases between. CDR1 and CDR2 from the germline V gene are MNHEY and SVGAGI. For the CDR3, the DNA is TGTGCCAGCAGTTACTCCTGGGGGGTGATGAACACTGAAGCTTTCTTT. This encodes CASSYSWGVMNTEAFF.

V usage is TRBV6-1 and J usage is TRBJ1-2, with TRBD1 as a possible D gene (5 bases). CDR1 MNHNS and CDR2 SASEGT come from the germline V gene. The CDR3 spans 15 residues. V was trimmed by 2 bases and J by 4 bases, leaving 14 bases between them. CDR3 in amino acids: CASSERGGVGYGYTF. CDR3 sequence (DNA): TGTGCCAGCAGTGAAAGAGGAGGGGTAGGCTATGGCTACACCTTC.

Worth noting for this clone: Relative to the germline gene, one junction end is altered; a read error may explain this. This chain connects TRBV12-5 to TRBJ1-2; TRBD1 aligns across 10 bases. Germline values: CDR1 LGHNT, CDR2 FRNRAP. This CDR3 has 11 amino acids. The CDR3 loop reads CASGLGGTGAF. CDR3 in DNA: TGTGCTAGTGGTTTGGGAGGGACAGGGGCCTTC.

This clone was detected only a few times. This chain joins TRBV5-1 and TRBJ1-1; TRBD1 agrees at 9 bases. Germline CDR1 and CDR2: SGHRS and YFSETQ. The CDR3 has 15 amino acids. J gave up 8 bases and V 4 bases, and 12 bases lay outside the gene matches. The CDR3 region has the DNA TGCGCCAGCAGCCCAAGGAGGGGGACAGGGACCGAAGCTTTCTTT. Amino acid sequence: CASSPRRGTGTEAFF. The variable domain in full, with the rest retrieved from reference TRBV5-1 and TRBJ1-1, is KAGVTQTPRYLIKTRGQQVTLSCSPISGHRSVSWYQQTPGQGLQFLFEYFSETQRNKGNFPGRFSGRQFSNSRSEMNVSTLELGDSALYLCASSPRRGTGTEAFFGQGTRLTVV.

This rearrangement joins TRBV27 to TRBJ2-1; D unresolved. Germline values: CDR1 MNHEY, CDR2 SMNVEV (reference sequence). CDR3 length: 13 amino acids. V lost 1 base and J lost 4, with 5 bases in between. The CDR3 loop reads CASSLFRYNEQFF. For the CDR3, the DNA is TGTGCCAGCAGTTTATTCAGGTACAATGAGCAGTTCTTC.